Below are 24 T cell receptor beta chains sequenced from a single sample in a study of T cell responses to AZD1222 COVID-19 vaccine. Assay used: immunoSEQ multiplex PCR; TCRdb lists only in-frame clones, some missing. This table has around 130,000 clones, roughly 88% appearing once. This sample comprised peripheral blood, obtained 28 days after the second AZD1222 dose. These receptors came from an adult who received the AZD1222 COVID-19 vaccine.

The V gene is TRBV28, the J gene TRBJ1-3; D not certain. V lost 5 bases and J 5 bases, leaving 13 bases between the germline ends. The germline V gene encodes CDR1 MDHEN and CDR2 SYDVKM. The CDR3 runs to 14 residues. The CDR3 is CASSPQQLRNTIYF. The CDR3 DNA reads TGTGCCAGCAGTCCCCAACAGTTACGAAACACCATATATTTT.

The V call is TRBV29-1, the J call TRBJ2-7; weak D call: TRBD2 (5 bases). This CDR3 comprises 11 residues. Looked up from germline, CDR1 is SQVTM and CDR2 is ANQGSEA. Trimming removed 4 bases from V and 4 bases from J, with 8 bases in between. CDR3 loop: CSVAGFYEQYF. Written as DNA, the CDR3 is TGCAGCGTTGCGGGATTTTACGAGCAGTACTTC.

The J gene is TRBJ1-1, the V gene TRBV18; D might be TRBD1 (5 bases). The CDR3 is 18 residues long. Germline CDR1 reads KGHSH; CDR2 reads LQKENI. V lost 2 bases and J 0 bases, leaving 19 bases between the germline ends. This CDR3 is CASSPWDGPSGMNTEAFF. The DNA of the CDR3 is TGTGCCAGCTCACCATGGGACGGACCCTCGGGTATGAACACTGAAGCTTTCTTT.

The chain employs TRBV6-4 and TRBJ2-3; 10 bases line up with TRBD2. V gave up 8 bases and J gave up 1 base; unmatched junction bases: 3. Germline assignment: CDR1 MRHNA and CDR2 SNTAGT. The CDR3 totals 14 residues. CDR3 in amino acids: CASGLADGTDTQYF. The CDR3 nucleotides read TGTGCCAGCGGACTAGCGGATGGCACAGATACGCAGTATTTT.

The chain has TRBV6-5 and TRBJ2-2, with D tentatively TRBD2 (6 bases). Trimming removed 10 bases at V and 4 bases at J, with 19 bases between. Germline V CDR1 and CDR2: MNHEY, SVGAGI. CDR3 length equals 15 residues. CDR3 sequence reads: CATASGGGITGELFF. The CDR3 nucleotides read TGTGCCACCGCATCCGGTGGGGGGATCACCGGGGAGCTGTTTTTT.

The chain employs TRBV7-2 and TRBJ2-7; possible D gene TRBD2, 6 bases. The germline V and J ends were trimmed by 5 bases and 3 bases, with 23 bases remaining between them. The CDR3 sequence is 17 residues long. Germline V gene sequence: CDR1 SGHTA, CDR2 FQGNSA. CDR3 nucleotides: TGTGCCAGCAGCGCCACCCACCCCGGGGGAGGTCGCTACGAGCAGTACTTC. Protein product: CASSATHPGGGRYEQYF.

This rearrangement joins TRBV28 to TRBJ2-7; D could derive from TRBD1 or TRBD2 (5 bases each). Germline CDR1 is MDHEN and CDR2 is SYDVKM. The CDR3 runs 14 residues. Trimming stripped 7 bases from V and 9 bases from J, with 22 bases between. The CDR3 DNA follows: TGTGCCAGCATCCTACCGGGACGGTCCTCCGGGCAGTACTTC. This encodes CASILPGRSSGQYF.

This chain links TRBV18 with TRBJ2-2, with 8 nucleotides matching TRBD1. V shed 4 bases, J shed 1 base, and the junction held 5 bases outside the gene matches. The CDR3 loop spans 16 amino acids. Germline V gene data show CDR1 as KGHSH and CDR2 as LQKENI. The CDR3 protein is CASSQYGQGNTGELFF. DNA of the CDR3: TGTGCCAGCTCACAATACGGACAGGGGAACACCGGGGAGCTGTTTTTT. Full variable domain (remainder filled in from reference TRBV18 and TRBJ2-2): NAGVMQNPRHLVRRRGQEARLRCSPMKGHSHVYWYRQLPEEGLKFMVYLQKENIIDESGMPKERFSAEFPKEGPSILRIQQVVRGDSAAYFCASSQYGQGNTGELFFGEGSRLTVL.

Here the CDR3 reads CASSTGQGSSPLHF. The CDR3 DNA follows: TGTGCCAGCAGTACCGGACAGGGGAGTTCACCCCTCCACTTT. V usage is TRBV6-6 and J usage is TRBJ1-6; 9 bases map to TRBD1. After removal of 5 bases from V and 9 bases from J, the junction contained 5 bases not matched to a gene. The CDR3 consists of 14 residues. The germline CDR1 and CDR2 sequences are MNHNY and SVGAGI (reference sequence).

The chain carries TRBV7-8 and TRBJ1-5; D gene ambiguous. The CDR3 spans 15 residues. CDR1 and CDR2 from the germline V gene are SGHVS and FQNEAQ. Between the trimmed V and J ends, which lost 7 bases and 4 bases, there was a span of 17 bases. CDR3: CASTPQRDRNQPQHF. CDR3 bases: TGTGCCAGCACCCCCCAAAGGGATCGAAATCAGCCCCAGCATTTT.

CDR3 DNA sequence: TGCGCCAGCAGCCAAGCCGGGGACGGCCACACTGAAGCTTTCTTT. It yields the protein CASSQAGDGHTEAFF. The V call is TRBV4-1, the J call TRBJ1-1, with D possibly matching TRBD1 (5 bases). The CDR3 has 15 residues. Germline V lookup: CDR1 MGHRA, CDR2 YSYEKL. Trimming removed 1 base at V and 3 bases at J, with 12 bases between.

DNA of the CDR3: TGTGCCAGCAGCCAAGATAGCAGTTCACCCCTCCACTTT. Its protein product is CASSQDSSSPLHF. The V call is TRBV3-1 (or the pseudogene TRBV3-2), the J call TRBJ1-6; the D is unclear. The germline V gene has CDR1 LGHDT and CDR2 YNNKEL (reference sequence). This CDR3 region has 13 residues. Between the trimmed V and J ends, which lost 0 bases and 9 bases, there was a span of 6 bases.

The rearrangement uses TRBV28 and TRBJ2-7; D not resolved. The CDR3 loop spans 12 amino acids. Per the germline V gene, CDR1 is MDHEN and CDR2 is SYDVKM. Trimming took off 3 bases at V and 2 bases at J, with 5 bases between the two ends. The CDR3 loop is CASSLVAYEQYF. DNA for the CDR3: TGTGCCAGCAGTTTGGTGGCCTACGAGCAGTACTTC.

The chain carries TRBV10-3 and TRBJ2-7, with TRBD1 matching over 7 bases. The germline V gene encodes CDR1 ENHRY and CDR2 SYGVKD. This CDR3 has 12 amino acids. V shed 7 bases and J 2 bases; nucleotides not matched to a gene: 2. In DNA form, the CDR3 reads TGTGCCATCACTACAGGGGCCTACGAGCAGTACTTC. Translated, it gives CAITTGAYEQYF.

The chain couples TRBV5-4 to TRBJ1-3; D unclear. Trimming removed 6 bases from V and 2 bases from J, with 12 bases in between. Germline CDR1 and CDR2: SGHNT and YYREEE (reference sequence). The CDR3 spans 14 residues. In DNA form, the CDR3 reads TGTGCCAGCAACGTCTATGGGGCTGGAAACACCATATATTTT. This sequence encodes CASNVYGAGNTIYF.

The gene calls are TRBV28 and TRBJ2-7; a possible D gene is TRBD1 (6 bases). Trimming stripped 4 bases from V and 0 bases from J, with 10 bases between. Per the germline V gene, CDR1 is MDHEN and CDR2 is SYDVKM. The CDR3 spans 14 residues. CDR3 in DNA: TGTGCCAGCAGTTCTGGACAGAACTCCTACGAGCAGTACTTC. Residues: CASSSGQNSYEQYF.

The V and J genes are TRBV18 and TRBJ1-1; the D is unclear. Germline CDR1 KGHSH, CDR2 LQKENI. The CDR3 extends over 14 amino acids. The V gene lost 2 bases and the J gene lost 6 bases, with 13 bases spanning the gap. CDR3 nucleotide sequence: TGTGCCAGCTCACCAATTAAAGTCTGGGCTGAAGCTTTCTTT. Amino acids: CASSPIKVWAEAFF.

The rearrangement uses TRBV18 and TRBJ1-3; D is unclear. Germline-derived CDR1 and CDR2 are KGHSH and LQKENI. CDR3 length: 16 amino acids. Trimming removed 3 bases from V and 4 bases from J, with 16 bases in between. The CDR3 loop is CASSPFASGSGNTIYF. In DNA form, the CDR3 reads TGTGCCAGCTCACCCTTTGCGTCAGGCTCAGGAAACACCATATATTTT. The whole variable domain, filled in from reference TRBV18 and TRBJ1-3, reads NAGVMQNPRHLVRRRGQEARLRCSPMKGHSHVYWYRQLPEEGLKFMVYLQKENIIDESGMPKERFSAEFPKEGPSILRIQQVVRGDSAAYFCASSPFASGSGNTIYFGEGSWLTVV.

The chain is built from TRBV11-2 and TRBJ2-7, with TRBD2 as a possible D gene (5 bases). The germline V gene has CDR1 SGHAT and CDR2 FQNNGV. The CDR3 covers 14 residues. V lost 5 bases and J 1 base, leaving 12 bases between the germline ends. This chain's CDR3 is CASSISEMSYEQYF. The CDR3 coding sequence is TGTGCCAGCAGCATTAGCGAAATGTCCTACGAGCAGTACTTC. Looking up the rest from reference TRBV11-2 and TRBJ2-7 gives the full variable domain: EAGVAQSPRYKIIEKRQSVAFWCNPISGHATLYWYQQILGQGPKLLIQFQNNGVVDDSQLPKDRFSAERLKGVDSTLKIQPAKLEDSAVYLCASSISEMSYEQYFGPGTRLTVT.

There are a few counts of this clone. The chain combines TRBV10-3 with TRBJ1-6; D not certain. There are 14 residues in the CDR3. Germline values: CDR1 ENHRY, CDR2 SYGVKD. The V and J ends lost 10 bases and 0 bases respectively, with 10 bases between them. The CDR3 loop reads CASSDPSYNSPLHF. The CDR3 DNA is TGTGCCAGCAGCGACCCCTCCTATAATTCACCCCTCCACTTT.

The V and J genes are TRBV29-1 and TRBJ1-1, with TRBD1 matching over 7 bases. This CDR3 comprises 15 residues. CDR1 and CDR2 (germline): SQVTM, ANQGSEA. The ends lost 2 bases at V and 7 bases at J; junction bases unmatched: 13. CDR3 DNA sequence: TGCAGCGTTGAACGTTGGGATACAGGGGAGGTTGAAGCTTTCTTT. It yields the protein CSVERWDTGEVEAFF. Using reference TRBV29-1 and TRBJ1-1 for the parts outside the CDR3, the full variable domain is SAVISQKPSRDICQRGTSLTIQCQVDSQVTMMFWYRQQPGQSLTLIATANQGSEATYESGFVIDKFPISRPNLTFSTLTVSNMSPEDSSIYLCSVERWDTGEVEAFFGQGTRLTVV.

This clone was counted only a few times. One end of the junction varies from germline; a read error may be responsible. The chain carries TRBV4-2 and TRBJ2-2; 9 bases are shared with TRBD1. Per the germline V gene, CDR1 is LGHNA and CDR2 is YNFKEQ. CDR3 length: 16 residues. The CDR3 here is CATSQDRGGLAGELFF. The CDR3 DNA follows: TGTGCCACCAGCCAAGACAGGGGGGGGTTGGCCGGGGAGCTGTTTTTT.

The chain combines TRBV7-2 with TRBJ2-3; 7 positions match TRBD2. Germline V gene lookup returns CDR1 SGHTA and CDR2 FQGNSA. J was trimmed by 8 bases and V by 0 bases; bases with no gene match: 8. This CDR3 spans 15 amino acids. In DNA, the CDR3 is TGTGCCAGCAGCTTAGCGGCAGGGCCGGGAGGTACGCAGTATTTT. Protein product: CASSLAAGPGGTQYF.

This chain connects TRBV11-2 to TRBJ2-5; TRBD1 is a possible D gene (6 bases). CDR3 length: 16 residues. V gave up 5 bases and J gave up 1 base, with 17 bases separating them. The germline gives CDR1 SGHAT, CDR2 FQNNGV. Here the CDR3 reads CASSAKLQGLQETQYF. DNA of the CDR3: TGTGCCAGCAGCGCAAAATTACAGGGCCTCCAAGAGACCCAGTACTTC.